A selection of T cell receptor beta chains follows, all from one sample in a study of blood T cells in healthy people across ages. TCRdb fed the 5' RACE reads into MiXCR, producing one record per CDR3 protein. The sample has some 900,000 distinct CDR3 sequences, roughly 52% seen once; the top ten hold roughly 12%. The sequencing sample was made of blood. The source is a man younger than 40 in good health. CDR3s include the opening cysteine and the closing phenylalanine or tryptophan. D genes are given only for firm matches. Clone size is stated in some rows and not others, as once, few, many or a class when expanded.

DNA: TGTGCCAGCAGCTCAACCCCAACAAAGGAGACCCAGTACTTC; CDR3: CASSSTPTKETQYF; D: -; J: TRBJ2-5; size: -; V: TRBV7-2
DNA: TGTGCCAGCAGCCAAGATCGGCTCCAGGAGCAGTTCTTC; CDR3: CASSQDRLQEQFF; D: -; J: TRBJ2-1; size: -; V: TRBV3-1
DNA: TGCGCCAGCAGCACCAATCAGGGATTGAGCGAGCAGTACTTC; CDR3: CASSTNQGLSEQYF; D: -; J: TRBJ2-7; size: -; V: TRBV5-1
DNA: TGTGCCAGCAGCTACAGGGGGCATGAGCAGTTCTTC; CDR3: CASSYRGHEQFF; D: TRBD1; J: TRBJ2-1; size: few; V: TRBV7-8
DNA: TGTGCCAGCAGTTTTGGGGTGGGGGTCCACGAGCAGTACTTC; CDR3: CASSFGVGVHEQYF; D: -; J: TRBJ2-7; size: few; V: TRBV12-3/TRBV12-4
DNA: TGCAGTGTTATTCCGGGACTAGTCGGCAATGAGCAGTTCTTC; CDR3: CSVIPGLVGNEQFF; D: TRBD2; J: TRBJ2-1; size: -; V: TRBV20-1
DNA: TGTGCCAGCAGCCCCTTGGCAATCACTGAAGCTTTCTTT; CDR3: CASSPLAITEAFF; D: -; J: TRBJ1-1; size: -; V: TRBV7-2
DNA: TGTGCCAGCAGCTTTTCGGGGATGAACACTGAAGCTTTCTTT; CDR3: CASSFSGMNTEAFF; D: -; J: TRBJ1-1; size: -; V: TRBV7-2
DNA: TGTACCAGCAGGACCGGGGGGAGACTTAATTTATACAATGAGCAGTTCTTC; CDR3: CTSRTGGRLNLYNEQFF; D: TRBD2; J: TRBJ2-1; size: -; V: TRBV7-2
DNA: TGTGCCAGCAGTGATCCGCGGGATAGCAATCAGCCCCAGCATTTT; CDR3: CASSDPRDSNQPQHF; D: -; J: TRBJ1-5; size: -; V: TRBV2
DNA: TGTGCCAGCAGCAATAAGTTTCCCCGGTCACCCCTCCACTTT; CDR3: CASSNKFPRSPLHF; D: -; J: TRBJ1-6; size: -; V: TRBV21-1
DNA: TGTGCCAGTAGTATGGCCAGGCAGGGGAGCAATCAGCCCCAGCATTTT; CDR3: CASSMARQGSNQPQHF; D: -; J: TRBJ1-5; size: few; V: TRBV19
DNA: TGCGCCAGCAGCCAAGCGTGGGAGCGCACAGATACGCAGTATTTT; CDR3: CASSQAWERTDTQYF; D: -; J: TRBJ2-3; size: few; V: TRBV4-3
DNA: TGTGCCAGCAGTGACATAGCGGGGGCCTCCAATACGCAGTATTTT; CDR3: CASSDIAGASNTQYF; D: TRBD2; J: TRBJ2-3; size: -; V: TRBV6-1
DNA: TGTGCCAGCAGCACAATAGCGGGGGAGGTCTACAATGAGCAGTTCTTC; CDR3: CASSTIAGEVYNEQFF; D: -; J: TRBJ2-1; size: -; V: TRBV21-1
DNA: TGTGCCAGCAGAGCTGACAGGGGGAACTCTGGGGCCAACGTCCTGACTTTC; CDR3: CASRADRGNSGANVLTF; D: TRBD1; J: TRBJ2-6; size: -; V: TRBV6-1
DNA: TGTGCCAGCAGCTTAGCCGGGACGCAGGGCTACACCTTC; CDR3: CASSLAGTQGYTF; D: -; J: TRBJ1-2; size: -; V: TRBV7-9
DNA: TGCGCCGGCAGCCAAGATAGGAGCGAGAGCACAGATACGCAGTATTTT; CDR3: CAGSQDRSESTDTQYF; D: -; J: TRBJ2-3; size: -; V: TRBV4-1
DNA: TGTGCCATCAAACGAGAGGGGATTGAAGCTTTCTTT; CDR3: CAIKREGIEAFF; D: -; J: TRBJ1-1; size: -; V: TRBV10-3
DNA: TGTGCCAGCTCACCACTAAGTGATCTGCCCCAGCATTTT; CDR3: CASSPLSDLPQHF; D: -; J: TRBJ1-5; size: -; V: TRBV18
DNA: TGCAGTGCTAGAGATTCCTTTAGAGGGGGGCTGAACACTGAAGCTTTCTTT; CDR3: CSARDSFRGGLNTEAFF; D: -; J: TRBJ1-1; size: -; V: TRBV20-1